The 12 T cell receptor beta chains listed next were all sequenced from one sample in a study of early T cells in non-severe SARS-CoV-2 infection. MiXCR, applied by TCRdb to the 5' RACE reads, yields one record per CDR3 protein. This repertoire shows about 56,000 distinct CDR3 sequences, more than 13% found once; its top ten account for 4.1%. The material sequenced was whole blood, taken at baseline. The receptors originated from an adult who was a healthcare worker with PCR-confirmed SARS-CoV-2 infection or an uninfected control (not recorded which).

The chain is built from TRBV10-3 and TRBJ1-1; perhaps TRBD1 as D (5 bases). V was trimmed by 2 bases and J by 1 base, leaving 11 bases between them. The germline V gene has CDR1 ENHRY and CDR2 SYGVKD. The CDR3 runs 15 residues. CDR3 loop: CAISETGVENTEAFF. CDR3 coding DNA: TGTGCCATCAGTGAGACGGGGGTTGAGAACACTGAAGCTTTCTTT.

The genes are TRBV3-1 and TRBJ1-2; D might be TRBD1 (6 bases). The length of the CDR3 is 14 residues. Germline V CDR1 and CDR2: LGHDT, YNNKEL (reference sequence). Between the trimmed V and J ends, which lost 3 bases and 7 bases, there was a span of 15 bases. CDR3 loop: CASSHDNRESGYTF. CDR3 coding DNA: TGTGCCAGCAGCCACGATAACAGGGAGTCTGGCTACACCTTC. Combining the CDR3 with reference TRBV3-1 and TRBJ1-2 gives the whole variable domain DTAVSQTPKYLVTQMGNDKSIKCEQNLGHDTMYWYKQDSKKFLKIMFSYNNKELIINETVPNRFSPKSPDKAHLNLHINSLELGDSAVYFCASSHDNRESGYTFGSGTRLTVV.

The rearrangement joins TRBV6-2 or TRBV6-3 to TRBJ2-1; TRBD2 matches at 7 bases. Trimming cost V 6 bases and J 6 bases; bases outside gene matches: 11. The CDR3 spans 15 residues. Per germline, CDR1 MNHEY and CDR2 SVGEGT. CDR3 nucleotides: TGTGCCAGCAGCCACGGGCGGGGGAGGGCCAATGAGCAGTTCTTC. Translating it yields CASSHGRGRANEQFF.

This clonotype was observed a few times. J is TRBJ1-5 and V is TRBV20-1; TRBD1 agrees at 7 bases. The germline V gene has CDR1 DFQATT and CDR2 SNEGSKA (reference sequence). The trim removed 4 bases at V and 4 bases at J, leaving 7 bases unmatched. The CDR3 runs to 14 residues. DNA for the CDR3: TGCAGTGCTATAACGGGACAGAGTAATCAGCCCCAGCATTTT. Residues: CSAITGQSNQPQHF.

The rearrangement links TRBV19 to TRBJ2-7; 9 positions match TRBD1. The CDR3 is made up of 14 amino acids. V shed 8 bases, J shed 3 bases, and the junction held 8 bases outside the gene matches. CDR1 is LNHDA and CDR2 is SQIVND in the germline V gene (reference sequence). The CDR3 protein is CASGTGSDYYEQYF. The CDR3 bases are TGTGCCAGTGGGACAGGGTCCGATTACTACGAGCAGTACTTC.

This clonotype appeared a few times. J is TRBJ1-1 and V is TRBV5-5; D may be TRBD1 (5 bases). V was shortened by 4 bases and J by 0 bases, with 16 bases between the two germline ends. The length of the CDR3 is 16 residues. Per the germline V gene, CDR1 is SGHKS and CDR2 is YYEKEE (reference sequence). In DNA, the CDR3 is TGTGCCAGCAGCCCCACGACAGCCTCCATGAACACTGAAGCTTTCTTT. Its translation is CASSPTTASMNTEAFF.

This clonotype was seen a few times. This chain joins TRBV28 and TRBJ2-3; D may be TRBD1 (6 bases). CDR3 length: 17 amino acids. V shed 7 bases and J shed 2 bases, with 22 bases lying between them. Germline V gene lookup returns CDR1 MDHEN and CDR2 SYDVKM. CDR3 bases: TGTGCCAGCAATCTTGTCCCCCAGGGGCCTGACACAGATACGCAGTATTTT. Translated, it gives CASNLVPQGPDTDTQYF.

The chain carries TRBV28 and TRBJ1-2, with D unresolved. V lost 5 bases, J lost 5 bases, and 12 bases lay in between. The CDR3 is 13 residues long. Germline lookup yields CDR1 MDHEN and CDR2 SYDVKM. CDR3 in amino acids: CASSLRRAYGYTF. The CDR3 bases are TGTGCCAGCAGTCTCAGACGGGCTTATGGCTACACCTTC.

This clonotype was counted ten times or more. The J gene is TRBJ1-2, the V gene TRBV20-1, with 7 positions matching TRBD1. Germline V gene lookup returns CDR1 DFQATT and CDR2 SNEGSKA (reference sequence). V dropped 6 bases and J dropped 4; count of bases not matched to a gene: 8. This CDR3 has 13 residues. The CDR3 spells CSAYTGDLYGYTF. The CDR3 DNA reads TGCAGTGCATATACAGGGGACCTCTATGGCTACACCTTC.

The chain combines TRBV11-2 with TRBJ2-6; the D gene is possibly TRBD1 (5 bases). The CDR3 covers 13 residues. Looked up from germline, CDR1 is SGHAT and CDR2 is FQNNGV. The V end was cut by 1 base, the J end by 18 bases, with 16 bases between. CDR3 loop: CASSLGFNGAQTF. The CDR3 DNA is TGTGCCAGCAGCTTAGGGTTCAATGGGGCCCAGACTTTC.

The chain joins TRBV13 to TRBJ2-1; 10 bases map to TRBD2. V lost 4 bases to trimming and J lost 5 bases; unmatched junction nucleotides: 5. Germline-derived CDR1 and CDR2 are PRHDT and FYEKMQ (reference sequence). The CDR3 is 15 amino acids. The CDR3 region is CASSSAGGLDNEQFF. In DNA, the CDR3 is TGTGCCAGCAGCTCAGCGGGAGGGCTGGACAATGAGCAGTTCTTC.

This sequence joins TRBV14 and TRBJ2-7; D not certain. The CDR3 runs 14 residues. Trimming cost V 1 base and J 2 bases, with 9 bases left between them. Germline CDR1 and CDR2: SGHDN and FVKESK. The CDR3 DNA reads TGTGCCAGCAGCCAAGTGCGTTCGGCCTACGAGCAGTACTTC. It is translated as CASSQVRSAYEQYF.